These 15 T cell receptor beta chains were all obtained from the same sample, sequenced in a study of blood T cell repertoires in COVID-19. Libraries were prepared by immunoSEQ multiplex PCR; TCRdb keeps only in-frame clonotypes and omits some of them. The sample shows a few hundred thousand clones, roughly 85% of them seen only once. The source material was PBMCs or T cells enriched from blood (not recorded which). The receptor source for this set is a woman aged 25 to 39 who had recovered from COVID-19.

This chain links TRBV7-9 with TRBJ2-1; TRBD1 agrees at 10 bases. Germline V gene sequence: CDR1 SEHNR, CDR2 FQNEAQ (reference sequence). Trimming at V came to 0 bases and at J to 8 bases, leaving 13 bases not matched to a gene. CDR3 length: 18 amino acids. The CDR3 coding sequence is TGTGCCAGCAGCTTAGCCAGAGTCGGGACAGGGGATATGTATGAGCAGTTCTTC. Its protein product is CASSLARVGTGDMYEQFF.

This sequence joins TRBV15 and TRBJ2-7, with a possible D match to TRBD2 (6 bases). Per germline, CDR1 LNHNV and CDR2 YYDKDF (reference sequence). Trimming took off 0 bases at V and 4 bases at J, with 16 bases between the two ends. This CDR3 region has 16 residues. CDR3 nucleotide sequence: TGTGCCACCAGCAGAGATGGGAGGAACACCCGGTACGAGCAGTACTTC. Protein product: CATSRDGRNTRYEQYF.

CDR3 amino acids: CASSFGGGGNEQFF. DNA for the CDR3: TGTGCCAGCAGCTTCGGTGGCGGGGGTAATGAGCAGTTCTTC. The genes are TRBV5-6 and TRBJ2-1, with 7 positions matching TRBD2. Looked up from germline, CDR1 is SGHDT and CDR2 is YYEEEE. This CDR3 contains 14 residues. The J segment lost 7 bases and the V segment lost 2 bases, leaving 6 bases of the junction unmatched.

The J gene is TRBJ2-2, the V gene TRBV30; 14 bases line up with TRBD2. V trimming: 3 bases; J trimming: 0 bases; junction bases outside the gene matches: 12. Germline lookup yields CDR1 GTSNPN and CDR2 SVGIG (reference sequence). The CDR3 is 20 amino acids. CDR3: CAWSGGLAGGTRTNTGELFF. The CDR3 DNA follows: TGTGCCTGGAGCGGCGGACTAGCGGGAGGCACCCGGACGAACACCGGGGAGCTGTTTTTT.

The chain employs TRBV15 and TRBJ1-5; D may be TRBD1 (5 bases). The germline CDR1 and CDR2 sequences are LNHNV and YYDKDF (reference sequence). CDR3 size: 16 residues. Trimming shortened V by 0 bases and J by 4 bases, and 13 bases separated the two germline ends. The CDR3 loop reads CATSRDPGNSNQPQHF. CDR3 coding DNA: TGTGCCACCAGCAGAGATCCAGGGAATTCGAATCAGCCCCAGCATTTT.

V is TRBV3-1 (or the pseudogene TRBV3-2) and J is TRBJ1-4; D not certain. Trimming shortened V by 6 bases and J by 7 bases, and 6 bases separated the two germline ends. The CDR3 consists of 11 residues. Germline loops: CDR1 LGHDT, CDR2 YNNKEL (reference sequence). CDR3 sequence: CASRYSEKLFF. The DNA of the CDR3 is TGTGCCAGCAGGTACAGTGAAAAACTGTTTTTT.

The V and J genes are TRBV5-1 and TRBJ2-5; TRBD2 might be the D (5 bases). This CDR3 spans 15 amino acids. The germline gives CDR1 SGHRS, CDR2 YFSETQ. Deletions cut 3 bases from V and 4 bases from J, with 16 bases between. CDR3: CASSYLAGEGETQYF. For the CDR3, the DNA is TGCGCCAGCAGCTACCTAGCAGGAGAAGGAGAGACCCAGTACTTC.

V gene TRBV28 combines with J gene TRBJ2-1; TRBD1 might be the D (5 bases). The CDR3 is made up of 12 amino acids. CDR1 MDHEN and CDR2 SYDVKM come from the germline V gene. V lost 5 bases and J lost 5, with 7 bases in between. CDR3 amino acids: CASSPGNNEQFF. The CDR3 DNA is TGTGCCAGCAGTCCAGGGAACAATGAGCAGTTCTTC. The whole variable domain, filled in from reference TRBV28 and TRBJ2-1, reads DVKVTQSSRYLVKRTGEKVFLECVQDMDHENMFWYRQDPGLGLRLIYFSYDVKMKEKGDIPEGYSVSREKKERFSLILESASTNQTSMYLCASSPGNNEQFFGPGTRLTVL.

The chain recombines TRBV19 with TRBJ2-2, with 11 positions matching TRBD1. This CDR3 has 16 residues. Per the germline V gene, CDR1 is LNHDA and CDR2 is SQIVND (reference sequence). Trimming at V came to 5 bases and at J to 6 bases, leaving 8 bases not matched to a gene. The DNA of the CDR3 is TGTGCCAGTAGTTACGGACAGGGGGCTGGCTCCGGGGAGCTGTTTTTT. It codes for CASSYGQGAGSGELFF.

The chain employs TRBV14 and TRBJ1-4; D uncertain. Germline-derived CDR1 and CDR2 are SGHDN and FVKESK. Trimming left V 3 bases short and J 8 bases short, with 25 bases between. CDR3 length: 18 amino acids. The CDR3 loop reads CASSHSFSGRGILEKLFF. The CDR3 nucleotides are TGTGCCAGCAGCCATAGTTTCAGTGGAAGAGGAATTTTGGAAAAACTGTTTTTT.

The chain employs TRBV27 and TRBJ1-5; a weak D match, TRBD1 (6 bases). V was pared by 2 bases and J by 0 bases, with 11 bases between. The CDR3 runs 16 residues. Germline values: CDR1 MNHEY, CDR2 SMNVEV (reference sequence). As DNA, the CDR3 is TGTGCCAGCAGTTTAACCCAACAGGGTAGCAATCAGCCCCAGCATTTT. Its protein product is CASSLTQQGSNQPQHF.

This clone came up once. V and J are TRBV28 and TRBJ1-1; TRBD1 is a possible D gene (6 bases). V was cut by 5 bases and J by 4 bases, with 14 bases left in between. The CDR3 runs to 14 residues. Germline V gives CDR1 MDHEN, CDR2 SYDVKM. The CDR3 is CASSAQGQSTEAFF. CDR3 DNA sequence: TGTGCCAGCAGTGCACAGGGTCAGTCCACTGAAGCTTTCTTT.

The J gene is TRBJ2-6, the V gene TRBV5-1, with 11 bases fitting TRBD1. The germline V gene has CDR1 SGHRS and CDR2 YFSETQ. This CDR3 is 17 amino acids long. V lost 7 bases to trimming and J lost 0 bases; unmatched junction nucleotides: 6. The CDR3 sequence: CASDGQGANSGANVLTF. CDR3 nucleotide sequence: TGCGCCAGCGATGGACAGGGGGCTAACTCTGGGGCCAACGTCCTGACTTTC.

This rearrangement joins TRBV2 to TRBJ1-2; D is perhaps TRBD1 (5 bases). In germline, CDR1 is SNHLY, CDR2 FYNNEI. V was clipped by 4 bases and J by 7 bases, with 19 bases between them. This CDR3 spans 15 amino acids. In DNA form, the CDR3 reads TGTGCCAGCAGTGGTGGCGAGGGCGGGAGGGGTGGCTACACCTTC. It specifies CASSGGEGGRGGYTF.

The V call is TRBV27, the J call TRBJ2-7; no clear D gene. Trimming pared 2 bases from V and 0 bases from J, leaving 8 bases between. Germline CDR1 and CDR2: MNHEY and SMNVEV (reference sequence). This CDR3 contains 14 residues. The chain's CDR3 is CASSLAESSYEQYF. CDR3 sequence (DNA): TGTGCCAGCAGTTTAGCGGAGAGCTCCTACGAGCAGTACTTC.